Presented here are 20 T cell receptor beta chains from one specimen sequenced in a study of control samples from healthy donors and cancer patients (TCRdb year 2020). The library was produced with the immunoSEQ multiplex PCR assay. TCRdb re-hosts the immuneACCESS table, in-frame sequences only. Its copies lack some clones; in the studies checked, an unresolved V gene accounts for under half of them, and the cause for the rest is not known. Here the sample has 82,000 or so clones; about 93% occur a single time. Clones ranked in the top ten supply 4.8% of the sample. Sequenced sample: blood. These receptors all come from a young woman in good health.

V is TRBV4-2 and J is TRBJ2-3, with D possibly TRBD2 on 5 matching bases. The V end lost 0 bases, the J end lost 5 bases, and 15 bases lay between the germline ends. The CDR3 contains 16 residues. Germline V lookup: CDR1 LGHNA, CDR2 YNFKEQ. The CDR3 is CASSQDEGSSRDTQYF. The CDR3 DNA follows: TGTGCCAGCAGCCAAGACGAGGGTAGCTCTCGAGATACGCAGTATTTT.

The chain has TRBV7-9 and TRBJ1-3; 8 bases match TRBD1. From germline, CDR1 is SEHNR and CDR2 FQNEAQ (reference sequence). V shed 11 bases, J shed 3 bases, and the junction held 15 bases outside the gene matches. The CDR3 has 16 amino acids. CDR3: CAGKASGGIGGNTIYF. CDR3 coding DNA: TGTGCCGGGAAAGCCTCAGGGGGCATCGGTGGAAACACCATATATTTT.

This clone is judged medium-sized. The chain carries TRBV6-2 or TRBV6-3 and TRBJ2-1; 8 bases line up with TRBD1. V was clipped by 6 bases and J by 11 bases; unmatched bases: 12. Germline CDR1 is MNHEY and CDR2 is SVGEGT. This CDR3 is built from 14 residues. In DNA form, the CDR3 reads TGTGCCAGCAGCCCGGAGAATGACAGGGGAAAGCAGTTCTTC. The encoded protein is CASSPENDRGKQFF.

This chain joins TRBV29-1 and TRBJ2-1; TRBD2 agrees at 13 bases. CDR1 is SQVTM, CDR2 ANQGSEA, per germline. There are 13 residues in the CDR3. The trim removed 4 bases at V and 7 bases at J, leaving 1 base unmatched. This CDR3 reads CSVALAGGNEQFF. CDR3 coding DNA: TGCAGCGTTGCACTAGCGGGGGGGAATGAGCAGTTCTTC.

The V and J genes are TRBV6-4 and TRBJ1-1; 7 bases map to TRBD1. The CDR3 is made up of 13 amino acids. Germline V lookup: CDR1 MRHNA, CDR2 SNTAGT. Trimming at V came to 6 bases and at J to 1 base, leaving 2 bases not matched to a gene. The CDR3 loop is CASRGQENTEAFF. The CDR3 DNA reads TGTGCCAGCAGAGGACAGGAGAACACTGAAGCTTTCTTT.

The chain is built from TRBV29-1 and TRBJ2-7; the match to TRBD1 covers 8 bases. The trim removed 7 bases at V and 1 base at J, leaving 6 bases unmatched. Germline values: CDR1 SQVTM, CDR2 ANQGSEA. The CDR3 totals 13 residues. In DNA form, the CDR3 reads TGCAGCGCTTCCGGGGACAGGTCCTACGAGCAGTACTTC. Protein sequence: CSASGDRSYEQYF.

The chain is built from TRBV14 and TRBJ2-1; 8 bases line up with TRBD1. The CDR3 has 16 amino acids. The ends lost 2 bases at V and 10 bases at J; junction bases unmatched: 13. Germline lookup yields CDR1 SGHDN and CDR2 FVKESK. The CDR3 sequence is CASSQRSGQGRNEQFF. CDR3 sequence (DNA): TGTGCCAGCAGCCAACGATCAGGACAGGGAAGAAACGAGCAGTTCTTC.

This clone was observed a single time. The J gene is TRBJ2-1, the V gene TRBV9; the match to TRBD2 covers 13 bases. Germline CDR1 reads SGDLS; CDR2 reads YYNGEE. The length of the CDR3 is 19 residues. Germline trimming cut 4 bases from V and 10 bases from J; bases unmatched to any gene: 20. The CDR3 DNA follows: TGTGCCAGCAGCACCCGACCGGGACTAGCGGGACCGAATCCTGGAGAGCAGTTCTTC. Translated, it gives CASSTRPGLAGPNPGEQFF.

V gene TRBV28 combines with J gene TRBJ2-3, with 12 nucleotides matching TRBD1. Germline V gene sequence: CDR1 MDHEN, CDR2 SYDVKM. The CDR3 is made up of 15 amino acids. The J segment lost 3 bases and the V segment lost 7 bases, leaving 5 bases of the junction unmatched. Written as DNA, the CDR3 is TGTGCCAGCACCCGGGACAGGGGGCCGACAGATACGCAGTATTTT. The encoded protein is CASTRDRGPTDTQYF. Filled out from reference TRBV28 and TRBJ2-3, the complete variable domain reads DVKVTQSSRYLVKRTGEKVFLECVQDMDHENMFWYRQDPGLGLRLIYFSYDVKMKEKGDIPEGYSVSREKKERFSLILESASTNQTSMYLCASTRDRGPTDTQYFGPGTRLTVL.

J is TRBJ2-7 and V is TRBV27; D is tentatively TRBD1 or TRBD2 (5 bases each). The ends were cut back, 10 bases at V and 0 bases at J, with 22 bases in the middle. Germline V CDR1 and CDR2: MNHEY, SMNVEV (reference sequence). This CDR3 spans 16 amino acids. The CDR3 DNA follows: TGTGCCACTCGCGACCGCTTCGGGACCAGCTCCTACGAGCAGTACTTC. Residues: CATRDRFGTSSYEQYF.

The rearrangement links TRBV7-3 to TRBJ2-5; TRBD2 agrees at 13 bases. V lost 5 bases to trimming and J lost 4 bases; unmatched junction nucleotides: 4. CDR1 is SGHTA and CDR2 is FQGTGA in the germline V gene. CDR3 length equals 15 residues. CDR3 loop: CASSKLAGGRETQYF. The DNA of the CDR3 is TGTGCCAGCAGCAAACTAGCGGGGGGGAGAGAGACCCAGTACTTC.

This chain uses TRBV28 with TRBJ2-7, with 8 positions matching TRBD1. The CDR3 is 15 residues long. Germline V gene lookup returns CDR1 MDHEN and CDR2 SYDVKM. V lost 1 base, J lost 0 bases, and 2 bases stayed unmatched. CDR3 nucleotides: TGTGCCAGCAGTTTATTGGGACAGGTCTCCTACGAGCAGTACTTC. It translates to CASSLLGQVSYEQYF.

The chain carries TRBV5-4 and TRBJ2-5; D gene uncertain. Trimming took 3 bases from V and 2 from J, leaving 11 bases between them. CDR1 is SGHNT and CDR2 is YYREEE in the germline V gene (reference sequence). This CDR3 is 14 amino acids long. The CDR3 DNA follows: TGTGCCAGCAGCTCCATTGGGCAACAAGAGACCCAGTACTTC. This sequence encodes CASSSIGQQETQYF.

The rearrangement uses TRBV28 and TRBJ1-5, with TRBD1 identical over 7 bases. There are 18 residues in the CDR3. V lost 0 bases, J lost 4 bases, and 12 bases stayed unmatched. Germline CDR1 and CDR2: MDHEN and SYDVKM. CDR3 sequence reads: CASSLWFFRQGVNQPQHF. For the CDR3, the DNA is TGTGCCAGCAGTTTATGGTTCTTTAGACAGGGAGTAAATCAGCCCCAGCATTTT.

CDR3 sequence reads: CASSPGGSNQPQHF. The CDR3 DNA sequence: TGTGCCAGCAGCCCTGGGGGGAGCAATCAGCCCCAGCATTTT. The genes are TRBV5-4 and TRBJ1-5; D perhaps matches TRBD1 (5 bases). The germline V gene has CDR1 SGHNT and CDR2 YYREEE (reference sequence). This CDR3 has 14 residues. With 4 bases removed from V and 1 base from J, the gap between germline ends came to 9 bases.

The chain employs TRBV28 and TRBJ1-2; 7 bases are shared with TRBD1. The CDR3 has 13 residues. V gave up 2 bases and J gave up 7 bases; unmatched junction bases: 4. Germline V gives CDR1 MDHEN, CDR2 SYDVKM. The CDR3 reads CASSLAAGGGYTF. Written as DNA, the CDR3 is TGTGCCAGCAGTTTAGCTGCAGGGGGTGGCTACACCTTC.

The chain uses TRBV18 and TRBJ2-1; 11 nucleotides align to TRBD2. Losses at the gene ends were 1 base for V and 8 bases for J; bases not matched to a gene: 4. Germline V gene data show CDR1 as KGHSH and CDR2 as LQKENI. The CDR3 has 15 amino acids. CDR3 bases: TGTGCCAGCTCACCACTAGCGGGAGGGGTCGATGAGCAGTTCTTC. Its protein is CASSPLAGGVDEQFF.

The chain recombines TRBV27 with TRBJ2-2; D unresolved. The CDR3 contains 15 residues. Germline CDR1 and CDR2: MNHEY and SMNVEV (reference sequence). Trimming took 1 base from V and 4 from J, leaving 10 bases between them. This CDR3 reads CASSLLFWGTGELFF. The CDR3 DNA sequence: TGTGCCAGCAGTTTATTGTTTTGGGGCACCGGGGAGCTGTTTTTT.

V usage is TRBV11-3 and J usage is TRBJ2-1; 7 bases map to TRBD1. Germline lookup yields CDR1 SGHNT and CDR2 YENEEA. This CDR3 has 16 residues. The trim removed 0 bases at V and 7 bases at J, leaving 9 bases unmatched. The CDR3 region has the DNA TGTGCCAGCAGCTTAGATTCAGCGACAGGGCTGAATGAGCAGTTCTTC. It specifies CASSLDSATGLNEQFF.

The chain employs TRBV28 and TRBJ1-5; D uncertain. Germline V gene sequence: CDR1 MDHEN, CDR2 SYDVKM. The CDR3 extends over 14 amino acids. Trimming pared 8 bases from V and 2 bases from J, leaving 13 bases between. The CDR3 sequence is CASVWGYGNQPQHF. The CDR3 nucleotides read TGTGCCAGCGTTTGGGGTTATGGCAATCAGCCCCAGCATTTT.